These 10 T cell receptor beta chains were all obtained from the same sample, sequenced in a study of glioma-infiltrating T cells. TCR alpha and beta CDR3 regions were amplified from RNA using iRepertoire nested multiplex PCR. Using its own MiXCR run on the multiplex PCR reads, TCRdb lists one record per CDR3 protein. The sample records 100,000 to 150,000 distinct CDR3 sequences, around 23% being singletons. Sequencing was done on a sample of glioma tissue, nonneoplastic brain tissue, or PBMCs (not recorded which). Receptors originate from a human donor with low-grade glioma or glioblastoma, undergoing nonglioma brain surgery, or in good health (not recorded which).

This clonotype was observed at least ten times. This chain connects TRBV28 to TRBJ1-2; D unclear. The CDR3 is 14 residues long. The ends were cut back, 5 bases at V and 6 bases at J, with 16 bases in the middle. Germline values: CDR1 MDHEN, CDR2 SYDVKM. As DNA, the CDR3 is TGTGCCAGCAGTCCCCAATCGGCGGAAGATGGCTACACCTTC. Encoded protein: CASSPQSAEDGYTF.

This clonotype was seen a few times. The CDR3 loop is CASSQYQGSTEAFF. CDR3 in DNA: TGTGCCAGCAGCCAGTATCAGGGATCCACTGAAGCTTTCTTT. The chain uses TRBV3-1 and TRBJ1-1, with a weak D call TRBD1 (5 bases). The germline V gene has CDR1 LGHDT and CDR2 YNNKEL (reference sequence). This CDR3 is built from 14 residues. V lost 3 bases, J lost 4 bases, and 12 bases lay in between.

The chain uses TRBV29-1 and TRBJ2-3, with D possibly being TRBD1 (5 bases). The CDR3 covers 13 residues. Germline values: CDR1 SQVTM, CDR2 ANQGSEA. With 1 base removed from V and 5 bases from J, the gap between germline ends came to 10 bases. The CDR3 sequence: CSVEGGARDTQYF. Here the CDR3 DNA reads TGCAGCGTTGAAGGGGGCGCGAGAGATACGCAGTATTTT.

The sample holds many counts of this clonotype. This sequence joins TRBV20-1 and TRBJ2-3; no reliable D call. The V end lost 6 bases, the J end lost 5 bases, and 15 bases lay between the germline ends. The CDR3 sequence is 13 residues long. CDR1 and CDR2 from the germline V gene are DFQATT and SNEGSKA (reference sequence). The CDR3 region is CSAQPTIRDTQYF. CDR3 sequence (DNA): TGCAGTGCCCAACCCACAATCAGAGATACGCAGTATTTT.

This chain uses TRBV18 with TRBJ2-7, with no clear D. V was cut by 3 bases and J by 8 bases, with 11 bases left in between. This CDR3 has 12 residues. Germline lookup yields CDR1 KGHSH and CDR2 LQKENI. The CDR3 is CASSPDTIQQYV. CDR3 bases: TGTGCCAGCTCACCCGACACCATCCAGCAGTACGTC.

The chain combines TRBV6-5 with TRBJ1-2; D is ambiguous. In germline, CDR1 is MNHEY, CDR2 SVGAGI. This CDR3 contains 14 residues. V was clipped by 4 bases and J by 8 bases, with 17 bases between them. The CDR3 loop reads CASSSSWTQDGYTF. The CDR3 region has the DNA TGTGCCAGCAGTTCCTCCTGGACCCAGGACGGCTACACCTTC.

This clonotype was observed a handful of times. This chain links TRBV24-1 with TRBJ2-1, with TRBD1 as a possible D gene (5 bases). Germline V gives CDR1 KGHDR, CDR2 SFDVKD. This CDR3 contains 15 residues. Trimming took 4 bases from V and 0 from J, leaving 9 bases between them. CDR3 in amino acids: CATSDQDSSYNEQFF. CDR3 coding DNA: TGTGCCACCAGTGACCAAGACAGCTCCTACAATGAGCAGTTCTTC.

As to this clonotype: A single base separates this from a much larger clone, so it may be a read error. The chain recombines TRBV7-2 with TRBJ2-3; 11 bases are shared with TRBD2. The CDR3 has 16 residues. The V gene's germline CDR1 is SGHTA and CDR2 FQGNSA. CDR3 DNA sequence: TGTGCCAACAGCTTAGTCGGGACTAGCGGCCCTAGTACGCAGTATTTT. Protein: CANSLVGTSGPSTQYF.

In its sample, this clonotype was seen many times. The J gene is TRBJ2-5, the V gene TRBV25-1, with TRBD2 matching 9 bases. Germline lookup yields CDR1 MGHDK and CDR2 SYGVNS. CDR3 length equals 16 residues. V dropped 3 bases and J dropped 1; count of bases not matched to a gene: 6. As DNA, the CDR3 is TGTGCCAGCAGTGATCGTCTAGCGGGGTCCCAAGAGACCCAGTACTTC. Translating gives CASSDRLAGSQETQYF.

The chain has TRBV11-2 and TRBJ2-7; the D gene is possibly TRBD1 (5 bases). V was trimmed by 5 bases and J by 0 bases, leaving 11 bases between them. In germline, CDR1 is SGHAT, CDR2 FQNNGV. The CDR3 is 14 amino acids. The CDR3 spells CASSPLGVSYEQYV. CDR3 DNA: TGTGCCAGCAGCCCGCTAGGGGTCTCCTACGAGCAGTACGTC.